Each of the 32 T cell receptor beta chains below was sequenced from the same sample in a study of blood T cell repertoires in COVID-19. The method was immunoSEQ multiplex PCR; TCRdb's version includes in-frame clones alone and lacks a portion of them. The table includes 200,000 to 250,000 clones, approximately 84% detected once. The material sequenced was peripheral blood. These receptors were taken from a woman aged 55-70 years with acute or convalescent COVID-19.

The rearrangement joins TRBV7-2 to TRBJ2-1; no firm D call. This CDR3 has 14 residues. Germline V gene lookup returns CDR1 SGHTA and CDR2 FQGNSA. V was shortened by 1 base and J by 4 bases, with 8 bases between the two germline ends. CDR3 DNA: TGTGCCAGCAGCTTAGTGGGCTCTTACAATGAGCAGTTCTTC. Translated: CASSLVGSYNEQFF.

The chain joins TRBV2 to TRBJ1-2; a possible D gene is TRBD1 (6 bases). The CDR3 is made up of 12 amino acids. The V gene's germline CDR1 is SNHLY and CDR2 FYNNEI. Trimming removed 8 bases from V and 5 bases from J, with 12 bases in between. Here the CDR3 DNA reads TGTGCCAGCCGGGACACTGGTTATGGCTACACCTTC. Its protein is CASRDTGYGYTF.

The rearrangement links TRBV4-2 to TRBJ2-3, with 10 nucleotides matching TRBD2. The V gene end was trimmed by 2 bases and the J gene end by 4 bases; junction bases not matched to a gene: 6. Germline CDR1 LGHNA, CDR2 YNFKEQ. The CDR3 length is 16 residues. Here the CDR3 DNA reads TGTGCCAGCAGCCAACCGAGCGGGGGGGCGTCAGATACGCAGTATTTT. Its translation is CASSQPSGGASDTQYF.

The CDR3 loop is CASSQGGVGQGDEQFF. The CDR3 region has the DNA TGTGCCAGCAGCCAAGGTGGAGTAGGACAGGGGGATGAGCAGTTCTTC. The chain carries TRBV4-2 and TRBJ2-1; 10 bases fit TRBD1. This CDR3 spans 16 amino acids. After removal of 1 base from V and 8 bases from J, the junction contained 8 bases not matched to a gene. The V gene's germline CDR1 is LGHNA and CDR2 YNFKEQ.

The CDR3 sequence: CASSEGQTNSPLHF. CDR3 in DNA: TGCGCCAGCAGCGAGGGACAGACAAATTCACCCCTCCACTTT. This rearrangement joins TRBV5-1 to TRBJ1-6; 7 positions agree with TRBD1. Losses at the gene ends were 4 bases for V and 7 bases for J; bases not matched to a gene: 5. The CDR3 consists of 14 residues. Germline lookup yields CDR1 SGHRS and CDR2 YFSETQ.

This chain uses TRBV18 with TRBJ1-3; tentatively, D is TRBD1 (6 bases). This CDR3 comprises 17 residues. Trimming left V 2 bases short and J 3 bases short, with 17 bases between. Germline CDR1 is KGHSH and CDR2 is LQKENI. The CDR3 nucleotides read TGTGCCAGCTCACCATCCCCCCAGGGGATAGGTGGAAACACCATATATTTT. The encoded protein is CASSPSPQGIGGNTIYF.

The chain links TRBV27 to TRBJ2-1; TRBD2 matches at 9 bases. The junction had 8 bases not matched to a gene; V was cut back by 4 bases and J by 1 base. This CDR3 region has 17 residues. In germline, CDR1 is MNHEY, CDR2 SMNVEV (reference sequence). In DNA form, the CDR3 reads TGTGCCAGCAGTTCCCGGGCGGGGGGGCGGTCCTACAATGAGCAGTTCTTC. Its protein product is CASSSRAGGRSYNEQFF.

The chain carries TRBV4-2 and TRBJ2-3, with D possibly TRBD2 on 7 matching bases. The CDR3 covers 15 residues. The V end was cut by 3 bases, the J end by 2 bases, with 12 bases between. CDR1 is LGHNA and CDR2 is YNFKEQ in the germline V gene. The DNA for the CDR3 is TGTGCCAGCAGCCAGGGGGGGCAGGACACAGATACGCAGTATTTT. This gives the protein CASSQGGQDTDTQYF.

The CDR3 region is CASSFSGVDTEAFF. The CDR3 bases are TGTGCCAGCAGCTTCTCAGGGGTCGACACTGAAGCTTTCTTT. J is TRBJ1-1 and V is TRBV3-1 (or the pseudogene TRBV3-2); a weak D match, TRBD1 (6 bases). CDR1 is LGHDT, CDR2 YNNKEL, per germline (reference sequence). The CDR3 loop spans 14 amino acids. Between the trimmed V and J ends, which lost 5 bases and 3 bases, there was a span of 13 bases.

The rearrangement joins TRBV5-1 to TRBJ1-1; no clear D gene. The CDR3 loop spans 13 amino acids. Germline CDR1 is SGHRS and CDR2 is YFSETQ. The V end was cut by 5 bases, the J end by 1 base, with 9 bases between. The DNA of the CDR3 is TGCGCCAGCAGAGATCCAGGGAACACTGAAGCTTTCTTT. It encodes CASRDPGNTEAFF.

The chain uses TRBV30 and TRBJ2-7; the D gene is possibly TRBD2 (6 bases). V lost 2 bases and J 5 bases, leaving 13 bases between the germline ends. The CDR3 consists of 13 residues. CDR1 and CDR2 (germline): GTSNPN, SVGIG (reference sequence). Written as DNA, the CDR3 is TGTGCCTGGAGTTCCGCGGGGATCCACGAGCAGTACTTC. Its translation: CAWSSAGIHEQYF.

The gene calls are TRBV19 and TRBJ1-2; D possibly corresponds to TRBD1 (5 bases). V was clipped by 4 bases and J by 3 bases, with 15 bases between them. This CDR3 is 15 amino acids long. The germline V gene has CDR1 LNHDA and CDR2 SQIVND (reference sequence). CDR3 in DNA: TGTGCCAGTAGTACCCGCCGGGGGGAGGACTATGGCTACACCTTC. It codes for CASSTRRGEDYGYTF.

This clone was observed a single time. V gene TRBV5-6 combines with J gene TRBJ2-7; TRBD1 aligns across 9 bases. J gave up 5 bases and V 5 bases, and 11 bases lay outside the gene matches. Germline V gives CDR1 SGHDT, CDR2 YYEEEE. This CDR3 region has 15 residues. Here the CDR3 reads CASRWGTGHTNEQYF. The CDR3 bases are TGTGCCAGCAGGTGGGGGACAGGGCATACTAACGAGCAGTACTTC.

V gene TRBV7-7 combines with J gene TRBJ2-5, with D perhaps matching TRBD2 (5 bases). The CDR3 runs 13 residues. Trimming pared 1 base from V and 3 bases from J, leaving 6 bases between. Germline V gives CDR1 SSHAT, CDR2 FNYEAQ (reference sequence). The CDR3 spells CASSLDGKETQYF. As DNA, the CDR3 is TGTGCCAGCAGCTTAGACGGGAAAGAGACCCAGTACTTC.

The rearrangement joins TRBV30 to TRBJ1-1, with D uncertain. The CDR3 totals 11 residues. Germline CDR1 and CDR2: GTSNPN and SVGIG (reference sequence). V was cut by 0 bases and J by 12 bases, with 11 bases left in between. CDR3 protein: CAWSVNQFPFF. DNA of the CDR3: TGTGCCTGGAGTGTGAATCAGTTTCCTTTCTTT.

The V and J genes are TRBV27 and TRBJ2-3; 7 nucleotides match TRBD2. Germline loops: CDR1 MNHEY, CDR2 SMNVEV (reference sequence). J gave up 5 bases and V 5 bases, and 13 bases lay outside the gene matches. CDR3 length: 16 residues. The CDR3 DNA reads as TGTGCCAGCAGTAGGGGAACCAGCGGGGTGGGAGATACGCAGTATTTT. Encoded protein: CASSRGTSGVGDTQYF.

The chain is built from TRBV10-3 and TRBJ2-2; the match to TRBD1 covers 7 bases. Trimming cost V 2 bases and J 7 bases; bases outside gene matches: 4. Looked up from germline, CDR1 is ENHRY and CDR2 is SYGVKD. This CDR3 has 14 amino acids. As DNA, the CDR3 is TGTGCCATCAGTGAGACAGGGGAAAACGGGGAGCTGTTTTTT. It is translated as CAISETGENGELFF.

The chain's CDR3 is CASSYTLSGATNEKLFF. The DNA of the CDR3 is TGTGCCAGCAGTTACACCCTGAGCGGAGCAACTAATGAAAAACTGTTTTTT. The chain combines TRBV6-2 or TRBV6-3 with TRBJ1-4; D gene unclear. V gave up 2 bases and J gave up 0 bases, with 13 bases separating them. The CDR3 contains 17 residues. CDR1 and CDR2 (germline): MNHEY, SVGEGT.

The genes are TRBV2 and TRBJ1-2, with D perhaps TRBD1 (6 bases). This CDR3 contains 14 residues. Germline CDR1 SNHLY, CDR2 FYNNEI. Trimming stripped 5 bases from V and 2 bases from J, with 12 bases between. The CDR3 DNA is TGTGCCAGCAGTTTATTCACAGGGAACTATGGCTACACCTTC. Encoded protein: CASSLFTGNYGYTF.

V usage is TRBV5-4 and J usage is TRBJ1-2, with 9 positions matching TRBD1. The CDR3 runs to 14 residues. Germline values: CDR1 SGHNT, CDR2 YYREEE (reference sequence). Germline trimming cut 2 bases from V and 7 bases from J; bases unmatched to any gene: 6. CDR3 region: CASSFPGTGLGYTF. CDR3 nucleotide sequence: TGTGCCAGCAGCTTCCCCGGGACAGGGCTTGGCTACACCTTC.

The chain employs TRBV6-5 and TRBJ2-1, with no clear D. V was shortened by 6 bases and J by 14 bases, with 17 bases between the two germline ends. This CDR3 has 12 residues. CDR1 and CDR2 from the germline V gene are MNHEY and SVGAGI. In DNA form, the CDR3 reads TGTGCCAGCAGCCGGCAGGTTGGTCACAAGTTCTTC. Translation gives CASSRQVGHKFF.

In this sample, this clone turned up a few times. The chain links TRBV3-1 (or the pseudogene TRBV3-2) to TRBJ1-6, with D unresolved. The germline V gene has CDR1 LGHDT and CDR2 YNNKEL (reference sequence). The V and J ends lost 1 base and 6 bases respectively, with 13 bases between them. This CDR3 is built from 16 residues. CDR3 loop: CASSQAAGLVNSPLHF. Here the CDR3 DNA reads TGTGCCAGCAGCCAAGCGGCAGGACTAGTTAATTCACCCCTCCACTTT.

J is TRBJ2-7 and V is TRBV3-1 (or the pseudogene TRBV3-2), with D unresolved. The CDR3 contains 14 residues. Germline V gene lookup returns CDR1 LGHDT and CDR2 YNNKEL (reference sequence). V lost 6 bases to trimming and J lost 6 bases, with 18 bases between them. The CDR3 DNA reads TGTGCCAGCAGTTTAAGTCTACCTGCCCGCGAGCAGTACTTC. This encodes CASSLSLPAREQYF.

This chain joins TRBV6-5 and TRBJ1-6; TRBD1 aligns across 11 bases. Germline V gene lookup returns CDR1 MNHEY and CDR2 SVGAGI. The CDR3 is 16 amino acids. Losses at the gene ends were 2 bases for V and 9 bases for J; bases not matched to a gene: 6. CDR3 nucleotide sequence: TGTGCCAGCAGTTACCGGACAGGGGGCATAGGTTCACCCCTCCACTTT. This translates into CASSYRTGGIGSPLHF.

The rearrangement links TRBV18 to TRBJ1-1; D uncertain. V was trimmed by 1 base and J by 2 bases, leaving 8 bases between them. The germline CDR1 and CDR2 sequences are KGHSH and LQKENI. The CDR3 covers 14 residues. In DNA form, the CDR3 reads TGTGCCAGCTCACCACGAACGGGAAACACTGAAGCTTTCTTT. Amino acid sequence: CASSPRTGNTEAFF. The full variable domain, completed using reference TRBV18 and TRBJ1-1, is NAGVMQNPRHLVRRRGQEARLRCSPMKGHSHVYWYRQLPEEGLKFMVYLQKENIIDESGMPKERFSAEFPKEGPSILRIQQVVRGDSAAYFCASSPRTGNTEAFFGQGTRLTVV.

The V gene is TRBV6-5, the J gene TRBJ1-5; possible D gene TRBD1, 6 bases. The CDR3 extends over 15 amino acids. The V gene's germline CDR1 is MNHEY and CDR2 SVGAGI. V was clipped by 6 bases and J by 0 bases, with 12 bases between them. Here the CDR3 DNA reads TGTGCCAGCAGCAATACAGGGTATAGCAATCAGCCCCAGCATTTT. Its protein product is CASSNTGYSNQPQHF.

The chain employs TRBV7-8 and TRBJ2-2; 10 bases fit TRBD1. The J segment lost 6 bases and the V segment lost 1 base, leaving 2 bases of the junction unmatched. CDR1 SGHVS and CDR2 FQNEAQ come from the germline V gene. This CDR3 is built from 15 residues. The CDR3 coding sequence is TGTGCCAGCAGCTTAGGAGGGACAGGGGCCGGGGAGCTGTTTTTT. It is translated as CASSLGGTGAGELFF. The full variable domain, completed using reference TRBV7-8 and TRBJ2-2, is GAGVSQSPRYKVAKRGQDVALRCDPISGHVSLFWYQQALGQGPEFLTYFQNEAQLDKSGLPSDRFFAERPEGSVSTLKIQRTQQEDSAVYLCASSLGGTGAGELFFGEGSRLTVL.

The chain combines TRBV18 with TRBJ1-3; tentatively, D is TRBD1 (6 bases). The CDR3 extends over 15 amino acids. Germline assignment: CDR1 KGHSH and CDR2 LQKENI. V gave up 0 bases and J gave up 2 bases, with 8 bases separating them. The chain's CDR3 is CASSPPYRAGNTIYF. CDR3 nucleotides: TGTGCCAGCTCACCACCCTACAGGGCTGGAAACACCATATATTTT. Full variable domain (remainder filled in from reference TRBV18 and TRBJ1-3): NAGVMQNPRHLVRRRGQEARLRCSPMKGHSHVYWYRQLPEEGLKFMVYLQKENIIDESGMPKERFSAEFPKEGPSILRIQQVVRGDSAAYFCASSPPYRAGNTIYFGEGSWLTVV.

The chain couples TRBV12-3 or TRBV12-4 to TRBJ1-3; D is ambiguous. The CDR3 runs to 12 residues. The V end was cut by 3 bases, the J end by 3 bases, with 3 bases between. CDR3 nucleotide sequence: TGTGCCAGCAGTTTCGGTGGAAACACCATATATTTT. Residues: CASSFGGNTIYF.

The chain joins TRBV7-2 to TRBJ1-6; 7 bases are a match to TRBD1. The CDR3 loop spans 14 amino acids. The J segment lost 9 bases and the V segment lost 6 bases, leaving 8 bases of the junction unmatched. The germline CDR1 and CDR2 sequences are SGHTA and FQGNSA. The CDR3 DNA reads TGTGCCAGCAGTCCACCGGGACAGACTTCACCCCTCCACTTT. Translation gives CASSPPGQTSPLHF.

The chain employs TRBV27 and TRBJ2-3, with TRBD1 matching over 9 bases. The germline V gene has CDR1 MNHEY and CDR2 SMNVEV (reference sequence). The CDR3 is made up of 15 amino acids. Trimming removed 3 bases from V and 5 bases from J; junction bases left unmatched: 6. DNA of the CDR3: TGTGCCAGCAGTTTGGACAGGGGTGTGATAGATACGCAGTATTTT. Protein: CASSLDRGVIDTQYF.

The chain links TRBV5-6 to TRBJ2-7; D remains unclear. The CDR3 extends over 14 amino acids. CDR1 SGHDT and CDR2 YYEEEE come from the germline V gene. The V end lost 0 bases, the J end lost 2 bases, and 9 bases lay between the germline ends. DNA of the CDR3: TGTGCCAGCAGCTTGGGGCTTGGTGCCTACGAGCAGTACTTC. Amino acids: CASSLGLGAYEQYF.